Listed here are 2 T cell receptor delta chains from one sample, sequenced in a study of γδ T cells in repeated Plasmodium falciparum infection (dated by TCRdb to the early 2020s). For bulk TCR repertoire analysis, Vgamma9/Vdelta2+ and Vdelta2-negative gammadelta T cell populations were flow-sorted out of peripheral blood mononuclear cells. Libraries were prepared through multiplex PCR. Sequencer: Illumina MiSeq. Via CATT, TCRdb reprocessed the public reads, and rows with identical DNA were then joined. The sample data list 45,000 to 50,000 delta-chain clones, and less than 2% of these were observed just once. The ten biggest clones cover about 9.1% of the sample. Sequencing was performed on gamma-delta T cells from blood. These receptors were obtained from a pool of human donors (malaria-infected and uninfected, not separated).

As to this clone: The protein TCRdb lists belongs to a much larger clone and differs from this DNA's translation at residue 18, which points to a read error; the protein shown is made from the DNA. The chain links TRDV1 to TRDJ1; TRDD2 or TRDD3 may be the D gene (5 bases each). The CDR3 spans 21 residues. Per the germline V gene, CDR1 is TSWWSYY and CDR2 is QGS. The CDR3: CALGELGPYGTSRGVTDRLIF. The CDR3 DNA is TGTGCTCTTGGGGAACTCGGGCCCTACGGGACCTCGCGGGGAGTCACCGATAGACTCATCTTT.

About this clone: This DNA's translation differs at residue 11 from TCRdb's protein, which comes from a much larger clone; a read error is likely, and the protein shown is translated from the DNA. DNA for the CDR3: TGTGCTCTTGGGGTCGTGGGGTTTCCTGCGGAACAACTCTTCTTT. Translation: CALGVVGFPAEQLFF. This chain joins TRDV1 and TRDJ2; D possibly uses TRDD2 or TRDD3 (5 bases each). TCRdb offers no J gene call, so here the DNA was matched to germline to obtain one. The V and J ends lost 4 bases and 10 bases respectively, with 19 bases between them. There are 15 residues in the CDR3. CDR1 TSWWSYY and CDR2 QGS come from the germline V gene.